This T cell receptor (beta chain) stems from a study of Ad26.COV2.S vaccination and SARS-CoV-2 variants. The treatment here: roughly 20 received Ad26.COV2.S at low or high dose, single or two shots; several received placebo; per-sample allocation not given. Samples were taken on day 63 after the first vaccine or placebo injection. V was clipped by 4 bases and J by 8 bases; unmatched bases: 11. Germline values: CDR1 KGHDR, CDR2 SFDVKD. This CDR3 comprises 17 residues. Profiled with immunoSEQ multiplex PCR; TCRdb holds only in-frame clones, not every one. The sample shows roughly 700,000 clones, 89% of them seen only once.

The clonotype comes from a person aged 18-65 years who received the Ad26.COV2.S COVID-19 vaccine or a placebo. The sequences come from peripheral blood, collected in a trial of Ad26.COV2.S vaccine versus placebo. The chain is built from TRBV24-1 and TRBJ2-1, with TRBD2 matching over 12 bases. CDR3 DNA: TGTGCCACCAGTGACATGAAGACTAGCGGGAGTATCGATGAGCAGTTCTTC. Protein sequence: CATSDMKTSGSIDEQFF.